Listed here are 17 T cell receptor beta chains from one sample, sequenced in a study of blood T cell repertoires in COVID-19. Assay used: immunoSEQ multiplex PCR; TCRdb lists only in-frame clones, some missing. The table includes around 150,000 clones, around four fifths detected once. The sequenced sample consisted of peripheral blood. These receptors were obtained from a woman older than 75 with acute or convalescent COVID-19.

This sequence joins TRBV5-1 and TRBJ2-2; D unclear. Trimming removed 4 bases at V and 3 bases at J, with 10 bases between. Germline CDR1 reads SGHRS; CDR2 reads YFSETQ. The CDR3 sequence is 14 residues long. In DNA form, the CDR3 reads TGCGCCAGCAGCGCAAACAGTTACACCGGGGAGCTGTTTTTT. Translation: CASSANSYTGELFF.

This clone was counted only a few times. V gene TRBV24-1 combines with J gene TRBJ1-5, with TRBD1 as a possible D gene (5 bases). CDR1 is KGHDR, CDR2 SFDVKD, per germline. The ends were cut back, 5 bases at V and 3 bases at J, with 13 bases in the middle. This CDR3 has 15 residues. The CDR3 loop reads CATSVESRDNQPQHF. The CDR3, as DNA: TGTGCCACCAGTGTCGAATCCAGGGACAATCAGCCCCAGCATTTT.

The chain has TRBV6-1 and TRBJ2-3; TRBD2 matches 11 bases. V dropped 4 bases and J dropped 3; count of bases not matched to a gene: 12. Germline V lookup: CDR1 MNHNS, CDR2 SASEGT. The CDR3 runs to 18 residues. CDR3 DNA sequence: TGTGCCAGCAGTGCATCCAGACTAGCGGGAATACGTACAGATACGCAGTATTTT. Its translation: CASSASRLAGIRTDTQYF.

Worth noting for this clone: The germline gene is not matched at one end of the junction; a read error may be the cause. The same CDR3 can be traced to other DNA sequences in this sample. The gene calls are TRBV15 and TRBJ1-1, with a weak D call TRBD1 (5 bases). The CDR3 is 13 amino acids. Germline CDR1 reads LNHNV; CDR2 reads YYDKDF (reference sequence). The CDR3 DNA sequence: TGCGCCACCAGCAGAGAAGCAGGGACTGAAGCTTTCTTT. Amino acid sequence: CATSREAGTEAFF.

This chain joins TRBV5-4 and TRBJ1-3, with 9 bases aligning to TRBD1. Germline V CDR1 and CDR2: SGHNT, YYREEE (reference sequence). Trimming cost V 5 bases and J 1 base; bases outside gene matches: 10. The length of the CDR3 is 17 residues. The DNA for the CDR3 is TGTGCCAGCAGGGCTACCGGGACAGGGAGGTCTGGAAACACCATATATTTT. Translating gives CASRATGTGRSGNTIYF.

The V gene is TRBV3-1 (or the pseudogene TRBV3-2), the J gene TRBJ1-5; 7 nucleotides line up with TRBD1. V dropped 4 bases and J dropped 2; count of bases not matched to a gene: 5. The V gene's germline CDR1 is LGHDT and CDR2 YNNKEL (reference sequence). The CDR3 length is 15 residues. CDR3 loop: CASSPSGGGNQPQHF. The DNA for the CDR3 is TGTGCCAGCAGCCCGTCAGGGGGAGGCAATCAGCCCCAGCATTTT.

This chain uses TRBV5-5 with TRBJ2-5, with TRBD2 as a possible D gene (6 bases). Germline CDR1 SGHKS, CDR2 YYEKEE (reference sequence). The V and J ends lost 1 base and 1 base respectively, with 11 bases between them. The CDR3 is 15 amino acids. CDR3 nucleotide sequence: TGTGCCAGCAGCTTGAACGGGAGAAGCCAAGAGACCCAGTACTTC. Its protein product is CASSLNGRSQETQYF.

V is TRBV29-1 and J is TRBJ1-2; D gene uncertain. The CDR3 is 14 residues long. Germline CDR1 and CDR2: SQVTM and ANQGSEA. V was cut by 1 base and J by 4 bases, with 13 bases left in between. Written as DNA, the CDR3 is TGCAGCGTTGAAGGGCCCTCAGGTATCTATGGCTACACCTTC. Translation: CSVEGPSGIYGYTF.

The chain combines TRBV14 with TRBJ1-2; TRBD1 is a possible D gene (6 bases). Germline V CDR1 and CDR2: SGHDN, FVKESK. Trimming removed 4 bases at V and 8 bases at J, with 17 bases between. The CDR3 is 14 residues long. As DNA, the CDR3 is TGTGCCAGCAGCCCCCAGGGGTCTCCCGACGGCTACACCTTC. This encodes CASSPQGSPDGYTF.

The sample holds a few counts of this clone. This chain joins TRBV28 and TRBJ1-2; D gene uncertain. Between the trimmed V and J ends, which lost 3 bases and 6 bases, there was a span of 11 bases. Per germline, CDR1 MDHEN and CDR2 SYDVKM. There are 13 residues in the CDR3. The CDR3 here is CASSFKSGDGYTF. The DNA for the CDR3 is TGTGCCAGCAGTTTCAAGTCCGGGGATGGCTACACCTTC.

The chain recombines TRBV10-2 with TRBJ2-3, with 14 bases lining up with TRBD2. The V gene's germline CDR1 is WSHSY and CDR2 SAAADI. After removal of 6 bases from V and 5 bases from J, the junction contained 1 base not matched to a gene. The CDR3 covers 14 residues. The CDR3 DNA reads TGCGCCAGCAGGGGACTAGCGGGAGTAGATACGCAGTATTTT. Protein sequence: CASRGLAGVDTQYF.

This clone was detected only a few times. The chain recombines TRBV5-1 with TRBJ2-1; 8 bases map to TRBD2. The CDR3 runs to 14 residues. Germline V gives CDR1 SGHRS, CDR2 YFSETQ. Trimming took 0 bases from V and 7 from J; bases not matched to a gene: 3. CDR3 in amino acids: CASSLAAGANEQFF. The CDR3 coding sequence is TGCGCCAGCAGCTTGGCAGCGGGAGCGAATGAGCAGTTCTTC.

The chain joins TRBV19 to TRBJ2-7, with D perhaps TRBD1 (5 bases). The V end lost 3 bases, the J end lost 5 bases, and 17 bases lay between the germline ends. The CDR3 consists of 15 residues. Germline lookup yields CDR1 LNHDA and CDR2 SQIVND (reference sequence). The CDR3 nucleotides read TGTGCCAGTAGTATTGGGGCAGGAGCCGCGGACGAGCAGTACTTC. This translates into CASSIGAGAADEQYF.

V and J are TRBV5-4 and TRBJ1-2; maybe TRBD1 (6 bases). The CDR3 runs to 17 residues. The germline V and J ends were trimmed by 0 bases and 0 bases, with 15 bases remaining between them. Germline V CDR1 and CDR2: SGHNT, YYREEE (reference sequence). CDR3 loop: CASSLGSRRGTNYGYTF. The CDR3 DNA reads TGTGCCAGCAGCTTGGGAAGCCGCAGGGGAACTAACTATGGCTACACCTTC.

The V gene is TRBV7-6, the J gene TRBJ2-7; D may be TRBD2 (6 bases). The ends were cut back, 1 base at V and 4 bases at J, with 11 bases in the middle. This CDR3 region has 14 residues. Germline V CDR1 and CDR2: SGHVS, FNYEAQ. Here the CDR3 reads CASSLGDSRYEQYF. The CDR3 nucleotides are TGTGCCAGCAGCTTAGGGGACTCGAGGTACGAGCAGTACTTC. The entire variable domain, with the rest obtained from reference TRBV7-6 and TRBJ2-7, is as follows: GAGVSQSPRYKVTKRGQDVALRCDPISGHVSLYWYRQALGQGPEFLTYFNYEAQQDKSGLPNDRFSAERPEGSISTLTIQRTEQRDSAMYRCASSLGDSRYEQYFGPGTRLTVT.

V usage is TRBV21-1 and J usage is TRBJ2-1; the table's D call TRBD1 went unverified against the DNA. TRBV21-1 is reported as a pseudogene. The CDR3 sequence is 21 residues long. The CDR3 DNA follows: TGTGCCAGCAGCACTGACACCGGGACAGGGGGCACCGCCGCGAATTACAATGAGCAGTTCTTC. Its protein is CASSTDTGTGGTAANYNEQFF.

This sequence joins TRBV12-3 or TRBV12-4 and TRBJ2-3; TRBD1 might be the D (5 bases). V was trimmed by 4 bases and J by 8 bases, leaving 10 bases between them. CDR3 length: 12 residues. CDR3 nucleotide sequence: TGTGCCAGCAGTTCCAGGGCTACTACGCAGTATTTT. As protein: CASSSRATTQYF.